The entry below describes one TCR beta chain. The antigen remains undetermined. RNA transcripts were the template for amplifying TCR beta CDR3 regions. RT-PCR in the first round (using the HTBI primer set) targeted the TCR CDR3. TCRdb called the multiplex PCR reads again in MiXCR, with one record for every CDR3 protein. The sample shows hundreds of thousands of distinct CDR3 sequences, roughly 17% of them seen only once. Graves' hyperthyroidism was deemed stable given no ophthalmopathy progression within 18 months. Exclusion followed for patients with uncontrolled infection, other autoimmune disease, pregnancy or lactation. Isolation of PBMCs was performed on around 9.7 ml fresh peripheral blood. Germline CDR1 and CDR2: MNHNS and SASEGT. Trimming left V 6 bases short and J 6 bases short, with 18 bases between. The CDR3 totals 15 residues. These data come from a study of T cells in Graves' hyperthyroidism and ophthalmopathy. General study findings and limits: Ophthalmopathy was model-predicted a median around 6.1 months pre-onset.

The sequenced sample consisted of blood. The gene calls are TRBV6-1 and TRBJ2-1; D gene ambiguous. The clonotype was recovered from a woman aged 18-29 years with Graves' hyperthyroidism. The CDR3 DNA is TGTGCCAGCAGCCGATACATTAAGGGCCTCAATGAGCAGTTCTTC. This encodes CASSRYIKGLNEQFF.